The next 18 T cell receptor beta chains were all read from a single sample in a study of blood T cell repertoires in COVID-19. Measured with immunoSEQ multiplex PCR; TCRdb has only the in-frame clones, and not every one. Among some 190,000 clones listed, under 90% were seen once. Sequenced material: peripheral blood. Every receptor here comes from a person aged 70 to 80 with COVID-19, enrolled during active disease.

The V and J genes are TRBV11-1 and TRBJ2-5, with a possible D match to TRBD1 (5 bases). CDR3 length equals 15 residues. Germline CDR1 and CDR2: SGHAT and FQDESV (reference sequence). The V gene lost 5 bases and the J gene lost 0 bases, with 13 bases spanning the gap. The CDR3 reads CASSQQTVHQETQYF. For the CDR3, the DNA is TGTGCCAGCAGCCAACAGACAGTCCACCAAGAGACCCAGTACTTC.

In its sample, this clone was seen once. The chain recombines TRBV19 with TRBJ2-1; 7 nucleotides agree with TRBD2. V trimming: 5 bases; J trimming: 8 bases; junction bases outside the gene matches: 15. In germline, CDR1 is LNHDA, CDR2 SQIVND (reference sequence). CDR3 length equals 16 residues. The CDR3 DNA reads TGTGCCAGTAGTGGCGGGGGTAGTGGTAGACGCGATGAGCAGTTCTTC. Protein: CASSGGGSGRRDEQFF.

The chain carries TRBV21-1 and TRBJ1-4; the table's D gene call, TRBD1, was not cross checked with the DNA. TRBV21-1 is designated a pseudogene. This CDR3 has 16 residues. Here the CDR3 DNA reads TGTGCCAGCAGCAAAGCCCCCAGGGGGGCTAATGAAAAACTGTTTTTT. Translation gives CASSKAPRGANEKLFF.

The chain has TRBV7-9 and TRBJ2-1, with D perhaps matching TRBD2 (6 bases). The germline gives CDR1 SEHNR, CDR2 FQNEAQ (reference sequence). The CDR3 sequence is 14 residues long. Trimming removed 7 bases at V and 5 bases at J, with 15 bases between. The CDR3 nucleotides read TGTGCCAGCAACCCCCAGCGGGTCAACAATGAGCAGTTCTTC. It codes for CASNPQRVNNEQFF.

This clone was counted a single time. The genes are TRBV24-1 and TRBJ2-5, with 8 nucleotides matching TRBD1. The germline V gene has CDR1 KGHDR and CDR2 SFDVKD. Trimming removed 7 bases from V and 0 bases from J; junction bases left unmatched: 6. There are 15 residues in the CDR3. The CDR3 reads CATSRTGLNQETQYF. The CDR3 DNA follows: TGTGCCACCAGCCGGACAGGGCTAAACCAAGAGACCCAGTACTTC.

This chain links TRBV6-5 with TRBJ1-2; 8 bases line up with TRBD1. CDR3 length: 13 amino acids. The trim removed 6 bases at V and 3 bases at J, leaving 3 bases unmatched. Germline V gene lookup returns CDR1 MNHEY and CDR2 SVGAGI. The CDR3 loop is CASSRQGYYGYTF. CDR3 nucleotides: TGTGCCAGCAGCCGACAGGGGTACTATGGCTACACCTTC.

The chain is built from TRBV7-9 and TRBJ1-1, with D perhaps TRBD1 (6 bases). Germline values: CDR1 SEHNR, CDR2 FQNEAQ (reference sequence). The V end lost 5 bases, the J end lost 6 bases, and 16 bases lay between the germline ends. CDR3 length equals 14 residues. The CDR3 sequence: CASSKNHREAEAFF. CDR3 bases: TGTGCCAGCAGCAAAAATCACAGGGAAGCTGAAGCTTTCTTT.

J is TRBJ1-2 and V is TRBV14; 7 nucleotides match TRBD1. Germline CDR1 SGHDN, CDR2 FVKESK. V lost 0 bases, J lost 6 bases, and 16 bases stayed unmatched. CDR3 length: 18 amino acids. The CDR3 sequence is CASSQERLGARQGHGYTF. The DNA for the CDR3 is TGTGCCAGCAGCCAAGAACGCCTTGGGGCCCGACAGGGCCATGGCTACACCTTC. The full variable domain, completed using reference TRBV14 and TRBJ1-2, is EAGVTQFPSHSVIEKGQTVTLRCDPISGHDNLYWYRRVMGKEIKFLLHFVKESKQDESGMPNNRFLAERTGGTYSTLKVQPAELEDSGVYFCASSQERLGARQGHGYTFGSGTRLTVV.

V usage is TRBV10-3 and J usage is TRBJ2-3, with D tentatively TRBD1 (6 bases). Trimming took 6 bases from V and 8 from J, leaving 15 bases between them. The CDR3 loop spans 13 amino acids. The germline gives CDR1 ENHRY, CDR2 SYGVKD. Here the CDR3 DNA reads TGTGCCATCAGGGGTGTTCTAGGGGGTACGCAGTATTTT. It codes for CAIRGVLGGTQYF.

The chain joins TRBV6-2 or TRBV6-3 to TRBJ1-4; 9 bases line up with TRBD1. This CDR3 region has 17 residues. Germline-derived CDR1 and CDR2 are MNHEY and SVGEGT. The V segment lost 2 bases and the J segment 7 bases; nucleotides outside the gene matches: 11. The CDR3 sequence: CASSYGTGRGMAEKLFF. CDR3 sequence (DNA): TGTGCCAGCAGTTACGGGACAGGGCGAGGGATGGCTGAAAAACTGTTTTTT.

The chain joins TRBV6-4 to TRBJ2-1; 7 bases match TRBD2. Germline CDR1 reads MRHNA; CDR2 reads SNTAGT. The CDR3 covers 14 residues. V gave up 3 bases and J gave up 5 bases; unmatched junction bases: 4. The CDR3 bases are TGTGCCAGCAGTGAAGGGACTACTAACAATGAGCAGTTCTTC. Translation: CASSEGTTNNEQFF.

V gene TRBV5-4 combines with J gene TRBJ2-1; possibly TRBD2 for D (6 bases). The germline V gene has CDR1 SGHNT and CDR2 YYREEE (reference sequence). This CDR3 is built from 16 residues. The V gene lost 1 base and the J gene lost 4 bases, with 15 bases spanning the gap. The CDR3 nucleotides are TGTGCCAGCAGCTTGTTCGAATGGGCGGGGTACAATGAGCAGTTCTTC. Encoded protein: CASSLFEWAGYNEQFF.

V usage is TRBV27 and J usage is TRBJ1-5, with a tentative D call TRBD1 (5 bases). Germline lookup yields CDR1 MNHEY and CDR2 SMNVEV (reference sequence). The CDR3 runs 16 residues. The V gene lost 2 bases and the J gene lost 0 bases, with 11 bases spanning the gap. The CDR3 reads CASSLRQTYSNQPQHF. DNA of the CDR3: TGTGCCAGCAGTTTAAGACAGACCTATAGCAATCAGCCCCAGCATTTT.

In nucleotides, the CDR3 is TGCGCCAGCAGCTCCGGGAGTTTCAATGAAAAACTGTTTTTT. Translated: CASSSGSFNEKLFF. This rearrangement joins TRBV5-1 to TRBJ1-4; no clear D. Trimming pared 3 bases from V and 5 bases from J, leaving 11 bases between. Germline values: CDR1 SGHRS, CDR2 YFSETQ. CDR3 length: 14 amino acids.

The chain uses TRBV15 and TRBJ2-2; 8 bases match TRBD2. The CDR3 runs 16 residues. The trim removed 1 base at V and 1 base at J, leaving 2 bases unmatched. Looked up from germline, CDR1 is LNHNV and CDR2 is YYDKDF (reference sequence). In DNA form, the CDR3 reads TGTGCCACCAGCAGAGCTGGGACTAGGAACACCGGGGAGCTGTTTTTT. The encoded protein is CATSRAGTRNTGELFF.

The genes are TRBV7-2 and TRBJ2-4, with a possible D match to TRBD2 (8 bases). From germline, CDR1 is SGHTA and CDR2 FQGNSA. V gave up 4 bases and J gave up 7 bases, with 17 bases separating them. This CDR3 contains 15 residues. CDR3 DNA: TGTGCCAGCAGCTGGGACAGCGGGGGCATCAACATTCAGTACTTC. Amino acids: CASSWDSGGINIQYF.

This clone was seen once. The chain has TRBV2 and TRBJ1-5; D is unresolved. The CDR3 spans 13 residues. With 7 bases removed from V and 0 bases from J, the gap between germline ends came to 7 bases. Germline values: CDR1 SNHLY, CDR2 FYNNEI. CDR3 nucleotide sequence: TGTGCCAGCACCGCGGATAGCAATCAGCCCCAGCATTTT. Its protein product is CASTADSNQPQHF. Together with reference TRBV2 and TRBJ1-5, the CDR3 gives the full variable domain: EPEVTQTPSHQVTQMGQEVILRCVPISNHLYFYWYRQILGQKVEFLVSFYNNEISEKSEIFDDQFSVERPDGSNFTLKIRSTKLEDSAMYFCASTADSNQPQHFGDGTRLSIL.

The chain uses TRBV5-1 and TRBJ1-1; 9 bases align to TRBD1. Germline V CDR1 and CDR2: SGHRS, YFSETQ. With V trimmed by 2 bases and J by 7 bases, 6 bases remained unmatched. This CDR3 is built from 14 residues. The CDR3, as DNA: TGCGCCAGCAGCTTCCGGGACAGGGCTTATGAAGCTTTCTTT. This codes for CASSFRDRAYEAFF.